This T cell receptor (beta chain) was identified during a study of blood T cell repertoires in COVID-19. Across the study: PBMCs, B-cell-depleted T cells, or T cells were the source of the cDNA or gDNA that made up the material.

This CDR3 comprises 15 residues. V lost 3 bases and J lost 4, with 16 bases in between. The V gene's germline CDR1 is MNHNS and CDR2 SASEGT. Study processing details: Amplified reference gene primers provided the basis for estimating nucleated cell counts. The data were produced by immunoSEQ multiplex PCR, yet TCRdb's version contains in-frame clones alone and is incomplete. V and J calls plus clone size are reproduced from that table; the DNA served to infer D and trimming. Among roughly 440,000 clones listed, approximately 88% were seen once. Specimen: peripheral blood. The clonotype originates from a woman aged 45-65 years with COVID-19, enrolled during active disease. The chain employs TRBV6-1 and TRBJ2-7, with D possibly matching TRBD2 (5 bases). The DNA for the CDR3 is TGTGCCAGCAGTGACCCGGGAAGGGTCAGGTACGAGCAGTACTTC. Encoded protein: CASSDPGRVRYEQYF.